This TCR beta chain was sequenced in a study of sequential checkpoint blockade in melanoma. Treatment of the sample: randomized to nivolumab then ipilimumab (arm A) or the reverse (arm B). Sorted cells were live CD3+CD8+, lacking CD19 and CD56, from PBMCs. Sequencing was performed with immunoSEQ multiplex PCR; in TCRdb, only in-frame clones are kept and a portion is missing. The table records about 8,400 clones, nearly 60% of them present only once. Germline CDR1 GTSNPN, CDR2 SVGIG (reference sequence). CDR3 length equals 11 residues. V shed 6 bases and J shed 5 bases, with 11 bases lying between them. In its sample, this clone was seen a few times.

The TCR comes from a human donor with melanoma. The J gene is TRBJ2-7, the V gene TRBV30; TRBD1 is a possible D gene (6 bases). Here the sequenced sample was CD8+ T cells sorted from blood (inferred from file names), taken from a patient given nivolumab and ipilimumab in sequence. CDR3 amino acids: CACRTGNEQYF. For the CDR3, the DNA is TGTGCCTGCCGAACAGGGAACGAGCAGTACTTC. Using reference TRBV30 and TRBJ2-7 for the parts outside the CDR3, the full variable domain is SQTIHQWPATLVQPVGSPLSLECTVEGTSNPNLYWYRQAAGRGLQLLFYSVGIGQISSEVPQNLSASRPQDRQFILSSKKLLLSDSGFYLCACRTGNEQYFGPGTRLTVT.